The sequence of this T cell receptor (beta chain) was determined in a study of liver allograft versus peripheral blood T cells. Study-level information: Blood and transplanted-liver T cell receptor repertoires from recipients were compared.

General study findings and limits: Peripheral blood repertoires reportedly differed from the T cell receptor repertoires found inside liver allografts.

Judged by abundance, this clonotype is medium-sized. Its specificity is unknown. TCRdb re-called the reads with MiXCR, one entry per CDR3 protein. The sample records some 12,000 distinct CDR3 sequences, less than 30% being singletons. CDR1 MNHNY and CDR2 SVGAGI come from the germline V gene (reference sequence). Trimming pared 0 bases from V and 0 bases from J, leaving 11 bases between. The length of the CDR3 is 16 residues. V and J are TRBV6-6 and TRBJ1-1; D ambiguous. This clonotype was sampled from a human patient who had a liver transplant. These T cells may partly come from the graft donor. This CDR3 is CASSYSKRSMNTEAFF. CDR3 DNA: TGTGCCAGCAGTTACTCGAAAAGAAGCATGAACACTGAAGCTTTCTTT.